The 19 T cell receptor beta chains listed next were all sequenced from one sample in a study of T cell responses to AZD1222 COVID-19 vaccine. Data came from immunoSEQ multiplex PCR; TCRdb stores just in-frame clones and leaves some out. Of about 100,000 clones in the sample, over 70% were seen once. The input for sequencing was peripheral blood, taken on day 0 of AZD1222 vaccination. The receptors come from an adult in good health.

The gene calls are TRBV12-3 or TRBV12-4 and TRBJ1-2; no firm D call. CDR3 length: 11 residues. Trimming left V 5 bases short and J 5 bases short, with 6 bases between. This CDR3 reads CASSRGYGYTF. In nucleotides, the CDR3 is TGTGCCAGCAGTCGGGGATATGGCTACACCTTC.

The CDR3: CASIGQGYTEAFF. CDR3 nucleotides: TGCGCCAGCATCGGGCAGGGGTACACTGAAGCTTTCTTT. The chain carries TRBV5-1 and TRBJ1-1; TRBD1 is a possible D gene (6 bases). Trimming removed 6 bases at V and 3 bases at J, with 12 bases between. The CDR3 runs 13 residues. From germline, CDR1 is SGHRS and CDR2 YFSETQ.

This clone was detected a few times. The J gene is TRBJ1-2, the V gene TRBV28; D not certain. Between the trimmed V and J ends, which lost 6 bases and 11 bases, there was a span of 22 bases. Germline V CDR1 and CDR2: MDHEN, SYDVKM. The CDR3 is made up of 14 amino acids. This chain's CDR3 is CASSPTTGLSGYTF. The CDR3 DNA reads TGTGCCAGCAGCCCCACGACCGGGCTATCGGGTTACACCTTC.

The rearrangement uses TRBV6-5 and TRBJ1-3; D not resolved. Germline V gene sequence: CDR1 MNHEY, CDR2 SVGAGI. The CDR3 spans 14 residues. Trimming left V 4 bases short and J 0 bases short, with 7 bases between. The chain's CDR3 is CASSSDFSGNTIYF. Written as DNA, the CDR3 is TGTGCCAGCAGTTCAGATTTCTCTGGAAACACCATATATTTT.

This clone came up many times. The CDR3 DNA is TGTGCCAGTCTCGGGCTGGAAGGGAGTCTTAATGAAAAACTGTTTTTT. This translates into CASLGLEGSLNEKLFF. This chain connects TRBV2 to TRBJ1-4; D is ambiguous. Germline loops: CDR1 SNHLY, CDR2 FYNNEI. This CDR3 is 16 amino acids long. Trimming pared 9 bases from V and 4 bases from J, leaving 21 bases between.

The CDR3 nucleotides read TGTGCCACCAGTGACATTGGTCCTAGCACAGATACGCAGTATTTT. It codes for CATSDIGPSTDTQYF. This rearrangement joins TRBV24-1 to TRBJ2-3, with D unresolved. Trimming took off 4 bases at V and 0 bases at J, with 10 bases between the two ends. The germline V gene encodes CDR1 KGHDR and CDR2 SFDVKD. The CDR3 contains 15 residues.

This rearrangement joins TRBV18 to TRBJ2-5, with a tentative D call TRBD1 (8 bases). Germline-derived CDR1 and CDR2 are KGHSH and LQKENI. V gave up 3 bases and J gave up 4 bases, with 12 bases separating them. The CDR3 totals 14 residues. The CDR3, as DNA: TGTGCCAGCTCACCCTACAGGGGGGGAGAGACCCAGTACTTC. This encodes CASSPYRGGETQYF.

V is TRBV7-3 and J is TRBJ2-2; 7 nucleotides agree with TRBD2. From germline, CDR1 is SGHTA and CDR2 FQGTGA. The CDR3 is 16 amino acids. V shed 9 bases and J 0 bases; nucleotides not matched to a gene: 10. The chain's CDR3 is CASKYQAGTNTGELFF. CDR3 nucleotides: TGTGCCAGTAAATATCAAGCGGGGACGAACACCGGGGAGCTGTTTTTT.

The rearrangement links TRBV7-2 to TRBJ1-1; D not resolved. V was cut by 3 bases and J by 4 bases, with 18 bases left in between. This CDR3 has 16 residues. Germline V lookup: CDR1 SGHTA, CDR2 FQGNSA. The CDR3 nucleotides are TGTGCCAGCAGCTTGTGGCTAGCTGGGGTCAGCACTGAAGCTTTCTTT. This translates into CASSLWLAGVSTEAFF.

The chain is built from TRBV5-1 and TRBJ2-3; 10 nucleotides line up with TRBD2. CDR1 and CDR2 (germline): SGHRS, YFSETQ. CDR3 length: 19 amino acids. Losses at the gene ends were 0 bases for V and 0 bases for J; bases not matched to a gene: 10. The CDR3 DNA is TGCGCCAGCAGCTTGGGCCTAGCGGGGGTGATCGCTAGCACAGATACGCAGTATTTT. Encoded protein: CASSLGLAGVIASTDTQYF.

The chain carries TRBV18 and TRBJ2-3; a weak D match, TRBD1 (7 bases). The CDR3 is 17 residues long. Trimming took 3 bases from V and 8 from J, leaving 24 bases between them. Looked up from germline, CDR1 is KGHSH and CDR2 is LQKENI. DNA for the CDR3: TGTGCCAGCTCACCCGACAGGGACTCCCGCTGGATAGGTACGCAGTATTTT. Its translation: CASSPDRDSRWIGTQYF.

For the CDR3, the DNA is TGTGCCAGCAGCCCTTCCCGCCGTACCCAGGGGGGCAATGAGCAGTTCTTC. It encodes CASSPSRRTQGGNEQFF. This chain links TRBV25-1 with TRBJ2-1; D possibly corresponds to TRBD1 (7 bases). Trimming pared 6 bases from V and 6 bases from J, leaving 24 bases between. CDR3 length: 17 amino acids. The germline V gene has CDR1 MGHDK and CDR2 SYGVNS.

This clone has only a few counts. The rearrangement uses TRBV28 and TRBJ2-1; 14 nucleotides agree with TRBD2. The junction had 3 bases not matched to a gene; V was cut back by 8 bases and J by 6 bases. Germline CDR1 reads MDHEN; CDR2 reads SYDVKM. The CDR3 covers 14 residues. CDR3 coding DNA: TGTGCCAGCGGAGGGACTAGCGGGAGCAATGAGCAGTTCTTC. Protein: CASGGTSGSNEQFF.

The genes are TRBV6-2 or TRBV6-3 and TRBJ2-4, with 13 bases matching TRBD2. V trimming: 6 bases; J trimming: 0 bases; junction bases outside the gene matches: 5. Germline V gene sequence: CDR1 MNHEY, CDR2 SVGEGT. The CDR3 has 17 amino acids. In DNA, the CDR3 is TGTGCCAGCAGCACCGGGACTAGCGGGATAGCCAAAAACATTCAGTACTTC. This codes for CASSTGTSGIAKNIQYF.

V is TRBV28 and J is TRBJ1-5; no reliable D call. Deletions cut 5 bases from V and 0 bases from J, with 11 bases between. The CDR3 totals 15 residues. From germline, CDR1 is MDHEN and CDR2 SYDVKM. The CDR3 here is CASSPPRGSNQPQHF. CDR3 nucleotides: TGTGCCAGCAGTCCCCCCCGGGGTAGCAATCAGCCCCAGCATTTT.

CDR3 amino acids: CASSAGVGTDTQYF. In nucleotides, the CDR3 is TGTGCCAGCAGCGCAGGGGTCGGAACAGATACGCAGTATTTT. V and J are TRBV9 and TRBJ2-3; D is possibly TRBD1 (6 bases). Germline lookup yields CDR1 SGDLS and CDR2 YYNGEE. The CDR3 consists of 14 residues. V gave up 3 bases and J gave up 3 bases, with 11 bases separating them. The variable domain in full, with the rest retrieved from reference TRBV9 and TRBJ2-3, is DSGVTQTPKHLITATGQRVTLRCSPRSGDLSVYWYQQSLDQGLQFLIQYYNGEERAKGNILERFSAQQFPDLHSELNLSSLELGDSALYFCASSAGVGTDTQYFGPGTRLTVL.

The genes are TRBV6-5 and TRBJ1-2, with unresolved D. Trimming removed 0 bases at V and 2 bases at J, with 13 bases between. The CDR3 consists of 16 residues. Germline loops: CDR1 MNHEY, CDR2 SVGAGI. CDR3 sequence reads: CASSYSRTRLNYGYTF. The CDR3 DNA reads TGTGCCAGCAGTTACTCGAGAACACGATTGAACTATGGCTACACCTTC.

This chain connects TRBV7-2 to TRBJ2-5; D gene ambiguous. The CDR3 runs 14 residues. The V and J ends lost 1 base and 1 base respectively, with 7 bases between them. Germline V CDR1 and CDR2: SGHTA, FQGNSA. The CDR3 DNA reads TGTGCCAGCAGCTTAGTATCTACCCAAGAGACCCAGTACTTC. Translation gives CASSLVSTQETQYF.

This clone was detected once. This rearrangement joins TRBV14 to TRBJ1-2; tentatively, D is TRBD1 (5 bases). The germline V gene encodes CDR1 SGHDN and CDR2 FVKESK. V shed 4 bases and J shed 8 bases, with 20 bases lying between them. This CDR3 is built from 15 residues. In DNA, the CDR3 is TGTGCCAGCAGCCGGTACGACAGTCCCCTGGCCGGCTACACCTTC. Amino acids: CASSRYDSPLAGYTF.